Listed below are T cell receptor beta chains from one sample, sequenced in a study of patients and donors after allogeneic stem cell transplantation. TCRdb re-called the RT-PCR reads through MiXCR, storing one row per CDR3 protein. The sample has about 960,000 distinct CDR3 sequences, roughly 17% seen once. Sequenced input: blood, either unsorted or a sorted T cell fraction (not recorded which). All receptors derive from a human donor who was either an allogeneic HSCT recipient or a stem cell or donor lymphocyte infusion donor (not recorded which). It is not recorded whose cells these are; they may come from a transplant donor. CDR3s include the opening cysteine and the closing phenylalanine or tryptophan. A D gene is named only where the DNA matches it firmly. Expanded clones are given a class, and other clones once, few, many or no size at all.

>13|TRBJ2-5|.|TRBV7-3|.
CASSLWAEETQYF
TGTGCCAGCAGCTTATGGGCCGAAGAGACCCAGTACTTC
>16|TRBJ2-2|few|TRBV6-2/TRBV6-3|TRBD1
CASSKSTGIVTGELFF
TGTGCCAGCAGCAAATCGACAGGGATCGTCACCGGGGAGCTGTTTTTT
>16|TRBJ1-5|.|TRBV7-8|.
CASSLERKGMKQPQHF
TGTGCCAGCAGCTTAGAACGAAAGGGGATGAAGCAGCCCCAGCATTTT
>17|TRBJ2-5|.|TRBV12-3/TRBV12-4|.
CASSGPPHGGGKETQYF
TGTGCCAGCAGCGGCCCCCCCCATGGAGGGGGGAAAGAGACCCAGTACTTC
>16|TRBJ1-5|few|TRBV24-1|.
CATSPDSPGLGQPQHF
TGTGCCACCAGCCCTGACTCCCCAGGGTTGGGTCAGCCCCAGCATTTT
>13|TRBJ1-1|.|TRBV5-1|.
CASRTTRGTEAFF
TGCGCCAGCAGAACGACGAGGGGGACTGAAGCTTTCTTT
>13|TRBJ1-5|few|TRBV7-2|.
CASGDRLGQPQHF
TGTGCCAGCGGCGATCGTCTCGGTCAGCCCCAGCATTTT
>12|TRBJ1-2|.|TRBV29-1|.
CSVLGRGVAYTF
TGCAGCGTACTGGGTCGGGGTGTCGCCTACACCTTC
>14|TRBJ2-3|many|TRBV6-5|.
CASSYGYRTDTQYF
TGTGCCAGCAGTTACGGGTACCGCACAGATACGCAGTATTTT
>14|TRBJ2-5|.|TRBV5-1|.
CASSSQQGGETQYF
TGCGCCAGCAGCTCACAACAGGGGGGGGAGACCCAGTACTTC
>15|TRBJ2-3|few|TRBV3-1|.
CASSQVGASTDTQYF
TGTGCCAGCAGCCAAGTTGGAGCAAGCACAGATACGCAGTATTTT